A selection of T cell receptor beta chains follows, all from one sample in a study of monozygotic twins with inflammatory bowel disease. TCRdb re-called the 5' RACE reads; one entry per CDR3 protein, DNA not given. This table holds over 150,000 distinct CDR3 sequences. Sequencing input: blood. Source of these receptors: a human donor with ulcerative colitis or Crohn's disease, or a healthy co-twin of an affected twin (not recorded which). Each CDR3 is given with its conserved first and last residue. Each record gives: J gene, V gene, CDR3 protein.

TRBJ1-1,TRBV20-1,CSASNPPKQNSEAFF
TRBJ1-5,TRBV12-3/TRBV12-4,CASTRRSNQPQHF
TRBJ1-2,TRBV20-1,CSARRGAVDTKVNYGYTF
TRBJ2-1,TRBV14,CASSPLQRETLKTYNEQFF
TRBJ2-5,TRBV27,CASSPTDRGGVAGETQYF
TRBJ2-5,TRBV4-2,CASSQDAGSESGETQYF
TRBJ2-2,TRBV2,CASRRAVTTEELFF
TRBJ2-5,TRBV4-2,CASSQGASGGQQETQYF
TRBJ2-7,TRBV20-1,CSALKGQGLSEQYF
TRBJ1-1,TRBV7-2,CASSPSHGAAQAFF